Sequencing of this T cell receptor (beta chain) was carried out in a study of neurological immune-mediated disorders (dated by TCRdb to the late 2010s). Concerning the study at large: Using UMI-based sequencing, the study compared peripheral blood TCR-beta repertoires from patients with HTLV-I-associated myelopathy (HAM/TSP), patients with multiple sclerosis, and healthy controls. Alongside PBMC samples, the set of 80 to 130 TCR-beta libraries contained longitudinal samples, technical triplicates, and paired CD4+ and CD8+ T-cell subsets that had been sorted. The cohort included about 70 subjects: roughly 15 with HAM/TSP, about 34 with multiple sclerosis, and approximately 20 healthy controls.

cDNA synthesis used template-switch 5'RACE with a primer carrying a 10-nucleotide random unique molecular identifier tagging each TCR transcript. Every sequencing run covered 15-18 subjects and yielded more than 160 million TCR-beta sequences. The RNeasy kit was used for extraction of total RNA. Using the KAPA Real-time Library Amplification kit, TCR-beta VDJ regions were amplified with primers for the TCR constant region and the 5'RACE anchor. Sample indexes and Illumina adaptors were added in a first PCR, after which library yield was increased in a second PCR. The roughly 650 bp TCR product was size-selected on a 2% E-gel SizeSelection system after Ampure bead purification. Library quality was checked on a Bioanalyzer, concentration was measured with Qubit, and libraries were quantified with the Kapa Library Quantification kit before pooling. An Illumina HiSeq 2500 was used to sequence the libraries paired-end at 2 x 150 bp. To increase sequence diversity, roughly 24-32% phiX was spiked into each library pool. The study's processing was this. Quality-filtered reads were processed with the UMI-based MiGEC pipeline, and over 75% of raw TCR sequences were removed by the MiGEC pipeline during error correction. IMGT germline references were used for alignment of VDJ genes, and clonotypes were defined by a unique CDR3 amino acid sequence together with V-J genes. Clonal expansion, Shannon diversity and CDR3 relatedness were evaluated with VDJtools (CalcPairwiseDistances, ClusterSamples), while phylogenetic trees were built in CLCbio workbench. A clone was classed as expanded if it had 8 or more unique UMIs, a cutoff based on coefficient-of-variation modelling across technical triplicates. TCRdb reprocessed the public reads (quality trimming at Q25 with fastp, clone calling with MiXCR) and kept in-frame beta chains. Merged by CDR3 protein, the rows form single entries marked with the most common genes and DNA. TCRdb, not the original authors, processed these V and J calls. Within this sample are about 59,000 distinct CDR3 sequences, with about 13% of them counted one time only. Roughly 10% of the sample is in the top ten clones.

This clonotype was detected ten times or more. Its antigen is unknown. The sample holds no much larger clone one base away, and base qualities are not on file. The study at large found these results: TCR clonal expansion was highest in HAM/TSP patients and lowest in MS patients, with MS patients falling below even healthy controls. No identical CDR3 amino acid sequences were shared among expanded clones across subjects, suggesting private TCR-beta repertoires in all groups.

The germline V gene gives CDR1 as SGHTA and CDR2 as FQGNSA. Including cysteine and phenylalanine, the CDR3 has 13 amino acids. Kept here is only the CDR3 DNA, which spans 39 bases and is read in frame from base 1. A distance of 4 bases separates the germline ends of V and J, which lose 2 bases and 2 bases respectively. For the unsorted PBMC libraries, 2 million PBMCs were stored in RNAlater at -80 degrees C until RNA extraction and were used to generate the libraries. PBMCs were separated from peripheral blood using Ficoll-Hypaque density gradient centrifugation and then cryopreserved in liquid nitrogen.

The chain joins TRBV7-2 to TRBJ2-1; no D segment can be confidently identified. The receptor was derived from a woman between 55 and 75 years old with HTLV-1-associated myelopathy (HAM/TSP). The specimen was PBMCs. The nucleotide sequence is TGTGCCAGCAGCTTAAGAGCCTACAATGAGCAGTTCTTC. Its amino acids are CASSLRAYNEQFF.